This record looks at one T cell receptor beta chain sequence and its context. The antigen is not known. Germline CDR1 SSHAT, CDR2 FNYEAQ (reference sequence). Trimming removed 5 bases from V and 6 bases from J, with 9 bases in between. The CDR3 totals 12 residues. This sample was taken from a study of Ad26.COV2.S vaccination and SARS-CoV-2 variants. General study points: There was reportedly substantial breadth in spike-specific CD8+ and CD4+ T cell responses after vaccination. The placebo group had lower spike-specific TCR breadth than the vaccine recipients did.

TCRdb's table, derived via immunoSEQ multiplex PCR, lists solely in-frame clones and lacks some. The sample carries around 94,000 clones, around three quarters recorded once. The starting material was peripheral blood, obtained after recovery from COVID-19. The rearrangement links TRBV7-7 to TRBJ2-3; D uncertain. The clonotype originates from a human donor who had recovered from COVID-19. DNA for the CDR3: TGTGCCAGCAGCGAAAACGGGGATACGCAGTATTTT. Protein product: CASSENGDTQYF.